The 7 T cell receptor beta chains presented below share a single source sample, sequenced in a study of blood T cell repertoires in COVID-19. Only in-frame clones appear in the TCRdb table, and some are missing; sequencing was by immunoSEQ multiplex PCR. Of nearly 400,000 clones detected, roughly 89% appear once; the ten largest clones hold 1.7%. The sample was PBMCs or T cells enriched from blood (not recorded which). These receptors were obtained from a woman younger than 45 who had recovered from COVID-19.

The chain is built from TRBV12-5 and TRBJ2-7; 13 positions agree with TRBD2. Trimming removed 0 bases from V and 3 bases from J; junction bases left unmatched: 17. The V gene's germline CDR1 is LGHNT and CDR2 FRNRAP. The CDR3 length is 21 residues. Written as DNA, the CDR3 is TGTGCTAGTGGTTTGGTAACTAAACCGGGGACTAGCGGGATTTCGGACTACGAGCAGTACTTC. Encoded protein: CASGLVTKPGTSGISDYEQYF.

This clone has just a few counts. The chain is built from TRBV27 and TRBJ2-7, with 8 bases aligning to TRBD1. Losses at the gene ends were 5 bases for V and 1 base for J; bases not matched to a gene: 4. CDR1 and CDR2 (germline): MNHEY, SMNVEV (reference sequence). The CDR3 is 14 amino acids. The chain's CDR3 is CASSIYRGSYEQYF. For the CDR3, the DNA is TGTGCCAGCAGTATCTACAGGGGGTCCTACGAGCAGTACTTC.

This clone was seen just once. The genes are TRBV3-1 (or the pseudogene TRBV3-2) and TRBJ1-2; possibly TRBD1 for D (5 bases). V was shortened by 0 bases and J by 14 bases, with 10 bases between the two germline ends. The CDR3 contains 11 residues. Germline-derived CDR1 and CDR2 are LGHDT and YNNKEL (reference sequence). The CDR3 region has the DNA TGTGCCAGCAGCCAAGAAAACAGGCCAACCTTC. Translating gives CASSQENRPTF.

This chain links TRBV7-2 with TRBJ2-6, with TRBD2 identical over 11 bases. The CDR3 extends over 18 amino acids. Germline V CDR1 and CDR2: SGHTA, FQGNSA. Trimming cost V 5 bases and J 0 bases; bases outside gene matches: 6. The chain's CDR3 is CASSKTSGTPSGANVLTF. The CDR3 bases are TGTGCCAGCAGCAAGACTAGCGGGACCCCCTCTGGGGCCAACGTCCTGACTTTC.

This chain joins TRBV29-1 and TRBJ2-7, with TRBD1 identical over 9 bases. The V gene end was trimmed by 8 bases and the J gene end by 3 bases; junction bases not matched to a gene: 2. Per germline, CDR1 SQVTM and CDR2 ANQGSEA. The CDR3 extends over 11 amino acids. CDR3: CSMGQGYEQYF. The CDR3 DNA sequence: TGCAGCATGGGACAGGGCTACGAGCAGTACTTC.

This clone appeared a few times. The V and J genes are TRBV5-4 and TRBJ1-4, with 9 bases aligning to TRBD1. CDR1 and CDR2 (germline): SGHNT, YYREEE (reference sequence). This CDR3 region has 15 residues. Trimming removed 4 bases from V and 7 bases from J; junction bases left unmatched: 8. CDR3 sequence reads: CASSGDRERPEKLFF. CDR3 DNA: TGTGCCAGCAGCGGGGACAGGGAAAGACCTGAAAAACTGTTTTTT.

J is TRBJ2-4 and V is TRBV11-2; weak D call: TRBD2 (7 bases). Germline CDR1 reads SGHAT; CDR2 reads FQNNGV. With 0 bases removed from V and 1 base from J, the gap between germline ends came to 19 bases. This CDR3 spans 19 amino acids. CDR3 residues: CASSLDPRGGATAKNIQYF. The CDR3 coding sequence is TGTGCCAGCAGCTTAGATCCGAGGGGGGGGGCGACGGCCAAAAACATTCAGTACTTC.